This T cell receptor (beta chain) is from a study of blood T cell repertoires in COVID-19. In the study overall: Acute-phase and convalescent COVID-19 samples originated in the United States, Italy and Spain. PBMCs, B-cell-depleted T cells, or T cells provided the cDNA or gDNA that made up the material.

The CDR3 extends over 15 amino acids. V lost 2 bases and J lost 4, with 11 bases in between. Germline V gene lookup returns CDR1 SEHNR and CDR2 FQNEAQ (reference sequence). Seattle cases were enrolled at active infection and followed longitudinally. Per the original data handling: How many nucleated cells were present was estimated from reference gene primer amplification. TCRdb keeps only in-frame clones here, not all; method: immunoSEQ multiplex PCR. The DNA gave D and trimming, while V, J and clone size come from that table. The table has under 300,000 clones, less than 90% seen once. The chain joins TRBV7-9 to TRBJ1-4; TRBD1 might be the D (6 bases). The specimen was peripheral blood. The clonotype was recovered from a woman aged 25 to 39 with COVID-19, enrolled during active disease. The DNA of the CDR3 is TGTGCCAGCAGCTTACAGGGACACCTTAATGAAAAACTGTTTTTT. It translates to CASSLQGHLNEKLFF.